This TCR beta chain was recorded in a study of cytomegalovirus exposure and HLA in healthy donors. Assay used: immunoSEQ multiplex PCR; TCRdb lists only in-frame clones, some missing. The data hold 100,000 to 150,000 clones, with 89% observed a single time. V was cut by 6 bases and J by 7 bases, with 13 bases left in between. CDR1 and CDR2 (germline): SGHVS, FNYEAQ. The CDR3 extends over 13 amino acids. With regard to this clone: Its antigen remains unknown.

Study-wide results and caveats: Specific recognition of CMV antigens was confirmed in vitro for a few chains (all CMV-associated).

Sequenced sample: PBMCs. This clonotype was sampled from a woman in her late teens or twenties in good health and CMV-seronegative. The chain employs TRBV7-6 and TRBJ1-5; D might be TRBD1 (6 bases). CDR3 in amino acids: CASSHRAGQPQHF. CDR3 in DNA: TGTGCCAGCAGTCACAGGGCCGGGCAGCCCCAGCATTTT.